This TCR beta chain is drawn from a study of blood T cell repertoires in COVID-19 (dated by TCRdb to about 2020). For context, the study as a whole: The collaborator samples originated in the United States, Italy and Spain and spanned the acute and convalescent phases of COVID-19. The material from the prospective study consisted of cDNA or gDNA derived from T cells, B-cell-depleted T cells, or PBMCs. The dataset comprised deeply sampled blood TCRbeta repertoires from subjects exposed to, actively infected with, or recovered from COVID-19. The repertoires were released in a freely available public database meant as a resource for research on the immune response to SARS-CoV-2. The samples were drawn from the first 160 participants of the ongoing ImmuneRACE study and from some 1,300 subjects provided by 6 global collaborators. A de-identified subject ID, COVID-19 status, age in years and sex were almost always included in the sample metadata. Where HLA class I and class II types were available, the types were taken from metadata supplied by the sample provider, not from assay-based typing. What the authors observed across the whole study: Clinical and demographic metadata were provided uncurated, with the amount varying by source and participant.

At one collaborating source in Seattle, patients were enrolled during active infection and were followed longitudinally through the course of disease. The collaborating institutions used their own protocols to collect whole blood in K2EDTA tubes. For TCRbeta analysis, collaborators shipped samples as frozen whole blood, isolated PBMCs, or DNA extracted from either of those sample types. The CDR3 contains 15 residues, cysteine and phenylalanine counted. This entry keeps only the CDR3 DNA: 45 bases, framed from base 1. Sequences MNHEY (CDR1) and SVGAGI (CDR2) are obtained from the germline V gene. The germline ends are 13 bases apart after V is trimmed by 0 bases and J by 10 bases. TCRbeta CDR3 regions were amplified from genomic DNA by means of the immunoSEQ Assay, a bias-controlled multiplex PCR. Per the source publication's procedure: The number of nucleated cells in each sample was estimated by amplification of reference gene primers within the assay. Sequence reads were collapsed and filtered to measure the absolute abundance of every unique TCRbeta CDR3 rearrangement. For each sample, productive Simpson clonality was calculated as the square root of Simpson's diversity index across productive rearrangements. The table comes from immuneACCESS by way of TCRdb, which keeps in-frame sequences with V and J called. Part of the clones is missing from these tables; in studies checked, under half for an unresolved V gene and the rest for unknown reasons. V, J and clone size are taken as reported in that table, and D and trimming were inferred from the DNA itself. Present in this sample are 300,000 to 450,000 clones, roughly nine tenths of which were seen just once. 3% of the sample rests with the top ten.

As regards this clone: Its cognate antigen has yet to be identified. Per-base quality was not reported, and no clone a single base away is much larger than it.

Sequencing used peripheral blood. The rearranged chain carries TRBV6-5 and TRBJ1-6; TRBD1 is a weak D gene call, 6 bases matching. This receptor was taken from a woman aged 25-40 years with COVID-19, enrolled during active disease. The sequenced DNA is TGTGCCAGCAGTTACTCCAGGGGAGGGGACTCACCCCTCCACTTT. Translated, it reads CASSYSRGGDSPLHF.